This is a list of T cell receptor beta chains from one sample in a study of OX40 agonist ivuxolimab in advanced cancers. The method was immunoSEQ multiplex PCR; TCRdb's version includes in-frame clones alone and lacks a portion of them. This table has 30,000 to 35,000 clones, about 86% appearing once. Sequenced here: CD4+ or CD8+ T cells sorted from blood, sampled in a trial of the OX40 agonist ivuxolimab. These TCRs come from an adult with an advanced solid tumor such as melanoma, head and neck, liver or kidney cancer. The CDR3 runs from the conserved cysteine through the conserved F or W.

V gene	J gene	CDR3 protein
TRBV7-3	TRBJ1-5	CASSLAAQGYQPQHF
TRBV2	TRBJ1-6	CASSKGGPLDYNSPLHF
TRBV11-2	TRBJ2-7	CASSSQGLAGVYEQYF
TRBV2	TRBJ2-1	CASITDREDEQFF
TRBV7-8	TRBJ1-2	CASSLAEGAGNYGYTF
TRBV5-6	TRBJ1-2	CASSYRQGYGYTF
TRBV5-4	TRBJ1-2	CASSGPWDSIYGYTF
TRBV4-2	TRBJ1-5	CASSRDQGQPQHF
TRBV7-2	TRBJ1-5	CASSLAGTIGNQPQHF
TRBV6-1	TRBJ2-7	CASSEAGQQYF
TRBV6-6	TRBJ1-5	CASSGTGGDQPQHF
TRBV14	TRBJ2-5	CASSQELGGGKTQYF
TRBV9	TRBJ1-4	CASSVLGQTNEKLFF
TRBV18	TRBJ1-1	CASSPRTIEGNTEAFF
TRBV5-1	TRBJ2-2	CASSLAINQAPGELFF
TRBV7-3	TRBJ2-1	CASSNRQDEQFF
TRBV19	TRBJ1-1	CASSTQGWNTEAFF
TRBV2	TRBJ2-5	CASNGLEETQYF